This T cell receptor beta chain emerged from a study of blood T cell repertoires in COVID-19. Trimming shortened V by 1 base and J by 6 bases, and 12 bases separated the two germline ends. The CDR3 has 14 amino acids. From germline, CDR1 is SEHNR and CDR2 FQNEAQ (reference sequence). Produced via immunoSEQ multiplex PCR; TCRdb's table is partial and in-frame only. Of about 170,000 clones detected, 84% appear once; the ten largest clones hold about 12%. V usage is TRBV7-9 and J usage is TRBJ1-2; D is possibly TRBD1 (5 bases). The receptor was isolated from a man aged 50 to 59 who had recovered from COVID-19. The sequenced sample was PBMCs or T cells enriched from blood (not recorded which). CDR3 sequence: CASSLDRGIDGYTF. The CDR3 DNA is TGTGCCAGCAGCTTAGATCGGGGGATAGATGGCTACACCTTC.